The 14 T cell receptor beta chains presented below share a single source sample, sequenced in a study of T cell changes during pregnancy in multiple sclerosis. Some clones are missing from TCRdb's copy, which holds only in-frame ones; the method was immunoSEQ multiplex PCR. The sample yields 20,000 to 25,000 clones, over 80% seen once. Sequencing was performed on CD8+ T cells from peripheral blood mononuclear cells, taken in the third trimester of pregnancy. Every receptor here comes from a female donor with multiple sclerosis, enrolled in a pregnancy study.

This rearrangement joins TRBV12-5 to TRBJ1-1; 8 positions agree with TRBD1. This CDR3 comprises 15 residues. V shed 6 bases and J 0 bases; nucleotides not matched to a gene: 6. Germline CDR1 reads LGHNT; CDR2 reads FRNRAP. CDR3 sequence: CASGPGTGMNTEAFF. CDR3 in DNA: TGTGCTAGTGGACCCGGGACAGGAATGAACACTGAAGCTTTCTTT.

The V call is TRBV15, the J call TRBJ1-3, with D maybe TRBD1 (6 bases). Trimming left V 7 bases short and J 0 bases short, with 7 bases between. The CDR3 has 13 amino acids. The germline V gene encodes CDR1 LNHNV and CDR2 YYDKDF (reference sequence). As DNA, the CDR3 is TGTGCCACCAAGGGGGACTCTGGAAACACCATATATTTT. Its translation is CATKGDSGNTIYF.

This clone was found a few times. The rearrangement joins TRBV7-9 to TRBJ1-1; 8 bases fit TRBD1. V lost 5 bases, J lost 10 bases, and 15 bases stayed unmatched. This CDR3 is built from 15 residues. Germline loops: CDR1 SEHNR, CDR2 FQNEAQ (reference sequence). The CDR3 region is CASSAGQGRPTVAFF. The CDR3 nucleotides read TGTGCCAGCAGCGCAGGACAGGGTAGACCCACGGTAGCTTTCTTT.

The chain recombines TRBV2 with TRBJ1-1; D gene ambiguous. V lost 6 bases to trimming and J lost 7 bases, with 6 bases between them. Germline V gene data show CDR1 as SNHLY and CDR2 as FYNNEI. CDR3 length: 10 residues. Here the CDR3 reads CASRAGEAFF. For the CDR3, the DNA is TGTGCCAGCAGGGCTGGTGAAGCTTTCTTT.

This chain connects TRBV28 to TRBJ2-7; 13 bases match TRBD2. After removal of 7 bases from V and 9 bases from J, the junction contained 6 bases not matched to a gene. The CDR3 runs to 13 residues. Germline V CDR1 and CDR2: MDHEN, SYDVKM. CDR3 loop: CASTGTSGIGQYF. DNA of the CDR3: TGTGCCAGCACCGGGACTAGCGGGATAGGGCAGTACTTC.

The rearrangement uses TRBV5-8 and TRBJ2-7; D is unresolved. CDR3 length: 15 amino acids. V gave up 1 base and J gave up 2 bases, with 13 bases separating them. From germline, CDR1 is SGHTS and CDR2 YDEGEE. CDR3 coding DNA: TGTGCCAGCAGCTTGTCACATTTTCCCCCCTACGAGCAGTACTTC. It translates to CASSLSHFPPYEQYF.

This chain uses TRBV4-2 with TRBJ2-7, with 7 bases matching TRBD1. V shed 2 bases, J shed 2 bases, and the junction held 6 bases outside the gene matches. The V gene's germline CDR1 is LGHNA and CDR2 YNFKEQ. This CDR3 comprises 15 residues. CDR3 sequence (DNA): TGTGCCAGCAGCCAACACCGGGACAGTCCCTACGAGCAGTACTTC. This translates into CASSQHRDSPYEQYF.

The chain uses TRBV4-3 and TRBJ2-1; no definite D call. The length of the CDR3 is 18 residues. Germline values: CDR1 LGHNA, CDR2 YSLEER. V was pared by 8 bases and J by 3 bases, with 26 bases between. CDR3 in amino acids: CASQPPGEPQLHYNEQFF. The CDR3, as DNA: TGCGCCAGCCAACCCCCCGGAGAGCCTCAACTTCACTACAATGAGCAGTTCTTC.

This chain's CDR3 is CASSPPTSGPPYEQYF. CDR3 DNA: TGTGCCAGCAGCCCGCCGACTAGCGGCCCTCCCTACGAGCAGTACTTC. The chain carries TRBV11-2 and TRBJ2-7; the match to TRBD2 covers 9 bases. There are 16 residues in the CDR3. From germline, CDR1 is SGHAT and CDR2 FQNNGV. The V and J ends lost 5 bases and 2 bases, in that order; junction bases with no gene match: 10.

This chain connects TRBV7-3 to TRBJ1-2, with a tentative D call TRBD1 (5 bases). CDR1 and CDR2 (germline): SGHTA, FQGTGA. CDR3 length equals 13 residues. Trimming took 4 bases from V and 3 from J, leaving 9 bases between them. The CDR3 loop reads CASSYDSDYGYTF. The CDR3 DNA follows: TGTGCCAGCAGCTACGACAGCGACTATGGCTACACCTTC.

This clone is large in the sample. J is TRBJ2-1 and V is TRBV6-1; 8 bases fit TRBD2. CDR1 is MNHNS and CDR2 is SASEGT in the germline V gene. CDR3 length equals 15 residues. After removal of 1 base from V and 1 base from J, the junction contained 0 bases not matched to a gene. The CDR3 sequence is CASSEVAGSYNEQFF. Written as DNA, the CDR3 is TGTGCCAGCAGTGAAGTAGCGGGGTCCTACAATGAGCAGTTCTTC.

This clone was seen only a few times. The CDR3 protein is CASSRTGSSDTQYF. CDR3 coding DNA: TGTGCCAGCAGCCGGACAGGGTCATCAGATACGCAGTATTTT. The chain carries TRBV7-6 and TRBJ2-3; TRBD1 agrees at 8 bases. With 5 bases clipped from V and 4 bases from J, the junction kept 5 bases outside the gene matches. Germline assignment: CDR1 SGHVS and CDR2 FNYEAQ. This CDR3 spans 14 amino acids.

This CDR3 reads CASSGTADWAYEQYF. CDR3 coding DNA: TGTGCCAGCAGTGGGACGGCGGACTGGGCATACGAGCAGTACTTC. The chain joins TRBV2 to TRBJ2-7; tentative D call: TRBD2 (5 bases). CDR1 and CDR2 (germline): SNHLY, FYNNEI. The CDR3 has 15 residues. V lost 4 bases and J 4 bases, leaving 17 bases between the germline ends.

The chain combines TRBV25-1 with TRBJ1-2, with D tentatively TRBD1 (6 bases). V lost 4 bases and J lost 4, with 13 bases in between. Germline lookup yields CDR1 MGHDK and CDR2 SYGVNS. This CDR3 comprises 14 residues. This CDR3 reads CASSGRTDIYGYTF. The CDR3 DNA reads as TGTGCCAGCAGTGGTCGGACAGACATCTATGGCTACACCTTC.